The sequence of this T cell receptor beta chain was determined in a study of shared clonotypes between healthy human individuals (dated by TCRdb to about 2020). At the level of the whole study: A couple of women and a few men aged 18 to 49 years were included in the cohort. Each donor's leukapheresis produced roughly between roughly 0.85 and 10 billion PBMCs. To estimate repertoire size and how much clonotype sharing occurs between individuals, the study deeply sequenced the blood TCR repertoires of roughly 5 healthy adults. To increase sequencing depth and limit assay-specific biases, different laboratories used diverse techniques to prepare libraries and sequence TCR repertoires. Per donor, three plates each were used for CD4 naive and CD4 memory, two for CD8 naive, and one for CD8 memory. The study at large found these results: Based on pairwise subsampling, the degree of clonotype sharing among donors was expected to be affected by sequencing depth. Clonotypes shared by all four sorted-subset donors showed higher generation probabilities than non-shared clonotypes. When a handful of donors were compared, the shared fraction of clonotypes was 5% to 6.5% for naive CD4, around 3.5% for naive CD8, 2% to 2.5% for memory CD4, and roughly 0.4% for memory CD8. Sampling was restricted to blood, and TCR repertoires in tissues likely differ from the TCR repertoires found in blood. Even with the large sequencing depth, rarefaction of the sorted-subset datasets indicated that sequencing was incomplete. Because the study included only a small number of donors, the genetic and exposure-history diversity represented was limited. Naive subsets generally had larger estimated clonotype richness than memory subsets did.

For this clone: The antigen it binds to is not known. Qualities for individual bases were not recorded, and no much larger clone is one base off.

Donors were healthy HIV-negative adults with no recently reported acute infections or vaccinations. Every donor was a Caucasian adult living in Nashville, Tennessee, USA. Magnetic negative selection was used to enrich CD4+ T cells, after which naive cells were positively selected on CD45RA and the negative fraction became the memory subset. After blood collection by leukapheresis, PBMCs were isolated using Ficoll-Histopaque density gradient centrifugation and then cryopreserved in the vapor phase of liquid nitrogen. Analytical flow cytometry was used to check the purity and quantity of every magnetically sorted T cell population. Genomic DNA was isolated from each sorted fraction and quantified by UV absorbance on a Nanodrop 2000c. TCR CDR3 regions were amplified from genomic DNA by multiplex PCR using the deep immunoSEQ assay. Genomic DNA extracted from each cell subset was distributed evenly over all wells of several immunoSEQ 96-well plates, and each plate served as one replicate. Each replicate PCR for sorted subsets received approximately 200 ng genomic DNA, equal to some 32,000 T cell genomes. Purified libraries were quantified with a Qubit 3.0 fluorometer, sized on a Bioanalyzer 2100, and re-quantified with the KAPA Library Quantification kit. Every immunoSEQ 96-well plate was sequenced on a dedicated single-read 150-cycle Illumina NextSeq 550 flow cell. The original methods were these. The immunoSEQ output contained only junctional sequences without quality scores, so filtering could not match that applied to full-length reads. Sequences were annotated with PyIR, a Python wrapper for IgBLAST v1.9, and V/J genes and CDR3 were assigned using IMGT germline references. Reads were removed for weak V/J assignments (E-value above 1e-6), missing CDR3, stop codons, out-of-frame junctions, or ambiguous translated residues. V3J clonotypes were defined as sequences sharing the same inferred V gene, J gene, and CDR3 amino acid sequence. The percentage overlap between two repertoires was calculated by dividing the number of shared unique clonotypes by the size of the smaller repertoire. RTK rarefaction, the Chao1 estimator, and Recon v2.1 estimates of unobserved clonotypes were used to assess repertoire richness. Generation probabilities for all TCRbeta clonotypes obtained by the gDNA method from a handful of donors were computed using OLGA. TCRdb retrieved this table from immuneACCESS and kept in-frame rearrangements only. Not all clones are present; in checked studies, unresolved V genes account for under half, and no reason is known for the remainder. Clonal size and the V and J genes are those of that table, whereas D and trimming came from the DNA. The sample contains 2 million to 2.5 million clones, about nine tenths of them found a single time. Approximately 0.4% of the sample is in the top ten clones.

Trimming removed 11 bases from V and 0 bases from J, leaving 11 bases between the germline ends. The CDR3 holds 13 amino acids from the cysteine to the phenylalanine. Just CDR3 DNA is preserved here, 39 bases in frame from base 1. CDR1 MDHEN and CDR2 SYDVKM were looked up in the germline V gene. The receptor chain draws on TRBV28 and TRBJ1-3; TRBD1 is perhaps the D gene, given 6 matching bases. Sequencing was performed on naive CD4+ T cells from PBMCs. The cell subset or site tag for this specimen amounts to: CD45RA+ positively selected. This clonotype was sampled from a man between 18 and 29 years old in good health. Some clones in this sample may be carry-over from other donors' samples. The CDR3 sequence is CASGGLSGNTIYF. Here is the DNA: TGTGCCTCCGGGGGGCTCTCTGGAAACACCATATATTTT.